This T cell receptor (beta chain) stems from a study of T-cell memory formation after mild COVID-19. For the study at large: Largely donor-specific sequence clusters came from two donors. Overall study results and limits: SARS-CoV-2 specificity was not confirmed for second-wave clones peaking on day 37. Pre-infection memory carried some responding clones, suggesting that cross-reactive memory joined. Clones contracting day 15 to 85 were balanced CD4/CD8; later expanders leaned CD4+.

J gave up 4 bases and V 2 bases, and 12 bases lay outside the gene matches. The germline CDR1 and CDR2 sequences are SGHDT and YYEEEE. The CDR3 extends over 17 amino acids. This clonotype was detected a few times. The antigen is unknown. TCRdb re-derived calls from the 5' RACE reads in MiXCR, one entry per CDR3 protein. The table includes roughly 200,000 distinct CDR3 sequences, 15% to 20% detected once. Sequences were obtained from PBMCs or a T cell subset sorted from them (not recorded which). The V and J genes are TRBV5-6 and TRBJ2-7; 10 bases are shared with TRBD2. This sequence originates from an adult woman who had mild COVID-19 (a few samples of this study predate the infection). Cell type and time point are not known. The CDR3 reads CASSLDASGRAGYEQYF. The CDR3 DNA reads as TGTGCCAGCAGCTTAGACGCCAGCGGGAGGGCCGGTTACGAGCAGTACTTC.